Following are 30 T cell receptor beta chains from one sample sequenced in a study of shared clonotypes between healthy human individuals. Generated by immunoSEQ multiplex PCR, the TCRdb table keeps only in-frame clones and is missing some. The sample records 1,400,000 or so clones, around 98.5% being singletons. Sample: naive CD4+ T cells sorted from blood. Subset reported: CD45RA+ positively selected. These receptors were obtained from a man under 40 in good health.

J is TRBJ1-5 and V is TRBV19; 8 bases align to TRBD1. The germline CDR1 and CDR2 sequences are LNHDA and SQIVND (reference sequence). With 6 bases clipped from V and 4 bases from J, the junction kept 8 bases outside the gene matches. The CDR3 loop spans 15 amino acids. In DNA, the CDR3 is TGTGCCAGTAGGCTGGGACAGGCGGGGAATCAGCCCCAGCATTTT. Translating gives CASRLGQAGNQPQHF. Variable domain in full (rest from reference TRBV19 and TRBJ1-5): DGGITQSPKYLFRKEGQNVTLSCEQNLNHDAMYWYRQDPGQGLRLIYYSQIVNDFQKGDIAEGYSVSREKKESFPLTVTSAQKNPTAFYLCASRLGQAGNQPQHFGDGTRLSIL.

The chain uses TRBV5-4 and TRBJ2-5, with 12 bases matching TRBD2. The length of the CDR3 is 16 residues. J gave up 2 bases and V 4 bases, and 6 bases lay outside the gene matches. The germline CDR1 and CDR2 sequences are SGHNT and YYREEE (reference sequence). CDR3 coding DNA: TGTGCCAGCAGCGCCCGACTAGCGGGAGCGCAAGAGACCCAGTACTTC. This encodes CASSARLAGAQETQYF.

V and J are TRBV5-4 and TRBJ1-1; 7 bases are shared with TRBD1. This CDR3 has 13 residues. The V gene end was trimmed by 4 bases and the J gene end by 10 bases; junction bases not matched to a gene: 10. Germline lookup yields CDR1 SGHNT and CDR2 YYREEE (reference sequence). This CDR3 is CASSPRQGFGAFF. The CDR3 DNA is TGTGCCAGCAGCCCACGACAGGGTTTCGGAGCTTTCTTT. The variable domain in full, with the rest retrieved from reference TRBV5-4 and TRBJ1-1, is ETGVTQSPTHLIKTRGQQVTLRCSSQSGHNTVSWYQQALGQGPQFIFQYYREEENGRGNFPPRFSGLQFPNYSSELNVNALELDDSALYLCASSPRQGFGAFFGQGTRLTVV.

The V call is TRBV7-9, the J call TRBJ2-2; 14 bases match TRBD2. This CDR3 contains 19 residues. V lost 5 bases to trimming and J lost 1 base; unmatched junction nucleotides: 9. Germline loops: CDR1 SEHNR, CDR2 FQNEAQ (reference sequence). CDR3 region: CASSQLTSGRAVNTGELFF. CDR3 sequence (DNA): TGTGCCAGCAGCCAACTGACTAGCGGGAGGGCTGTGAACACCGGGGAGCTGTTTTTT.

This chain connects TRBV5-8 to TRBJ2-7; no clear D gene. V lost 1 base and J lost 5, with 7 bases in between. Germline CDR1 SGHTS, CDR2 YDEGEE. The CDR3 has 12 residues. CDR3 in amino acids: CASSLRKNEQYF. CDR3 nucleotides: TGTGCCAGCAGCTTGCGAAAAAACGAGCAGTACTTC.

V is TRBV2 and J is TRBJ2-7; TRBD1 aligns across 11 bases. The CDR3 length is 15 residues. After removal of 5 bases from V and 4 bases from J, the junction contained 7 bases not matched to a gene. Germline V lookup: CDR1 SNHLY, CDR2 FYNNEI. In nucleotides, the CDR3 is TGTGCCAGCAGTAGCGGGACAGGGGGAGGTTACGAGCAGTACTTC. Translation: CASSSGTGGGYEQYF.

The chain employs TRBV4-1 and TRBJ2-1; maybe TRBD1 (5 bases). Trimming cost V 3 bases and J 0 bases, with 9 bases left between them. The CDR3 has 15 amino acids. From germline, CDR1 is MGHRA and CDR2 YSYEKL. The chain's CDR3 is CASSQGLSSYNEQFF. The DNA of the CDR3 is TGCGCCAGCAGCCAGGGGCTCAGCTCCTACAATGAGCAGTTCTTC.

The gene calls are TRBV6-1 and TRBJ1-2; D is uncertain. Germline V CDR1 and CDR2: MNHNS, SASEGT. This CDR3 contains 12 residues. V lost 2 bases and J lost 1, with 2 bases in between. CDR3 DNA: TGTGCCAGCAGTGAAAATAACTATGGCTACACCTTC. Amino acids: CASSENNYGYTF.

This chain joins TRBV28 and TRBJ2-3; TRBD2 matches 8 bases. CDR1 and CDR2 (germline): MDHEN, SYDVKM. This CDR3 comprises 15 residues. V was clipped by 2 bases and J by 9 bases; unmatched bases: 10. This CDR3 reads CASSLLREGPLTQYF. In nucleotides, the CDR3 is TGTGCCAGCAGTTTACTACGGGAGGGCCCCCTGACGCAGTATTTT.

This clone came up once. The gene calls are TRBV5-1 and TRBJ2-1; 9 nucleotides agree with TRBD2. V shed 3 bases, J shed 7 bases, and the junction held 8 bases outside the gene matches. Germline CDR1 SGHRS, CDR2 YFSETQ. This CDR3 is built from 15 residues. CDR3 DNA: TGCGCCAGCAGCTCTATAGCGGGAGAATTAAATGAGCAGTTCTTC. It encodes CASSSIAGELNEQFF.

J is TRBJ1-2 and V is TRBV10-1; no firm D call. CDR1 and CDR2 from the germline V gene are WNHNN and SYGVQD (reference sequence). The CDR3 sequence is 13 residues long. V was trimmed by 5 bases and J by 8 bases, leaving 15 bases between them. The CDR3 sequence: CASSPDGLLGYTF. CDR3 DNA sequence: TGCGCCAGCAGTCCGGACGGACTCCTGGGCTACACCTTC.

V gene TRBV2 combines with J gene TRBJ2-7, with 7 bases that match TRBD2. The CDR3 is 15 residues long. CDR1 and CDR2 from the germline V gene are SNHLY and FYNNEI. J lost 0 bases, V lost 8 bases, and 10 bases had no gene match. The CDR3 sequence: CASWGGPGVSYEQYF. Written as DNA, the CDR3 is TGTGCCAGCTGGGGGGGTCCTGGAGTCTCCTACGAGCAGTACTTC.

This chain links TRBV28 with TRBJ1-3; TRBD1 might be the D (5 bases). CDR3 length equals 14 residues. The germline V gene has CDR1 MDHEN and CDR2 SYDVKM. The CDR3 reads CAGTTGGAGNTIYF. CDR3 nucleotide sequence: TGTGCTGGGACGACCGGAGGAGCTGGAAACACCATATATTTT. The full variable domain, completed using reference TRBV28 and TRBJ1-3, is DVKVTQSSRYLVKRTGEKVFLECVQDMDHENMFWYRQDPGLGLRLIYFSYDVKMKEKGDIPEGYSVSREKKERFSLILESASTNQTSMYLCAGTTGGAGNTIYFGEGSWLTVV.

Worth noting for this clone: Other nucleotide sequences from this sample produce the same CDR3. The chain links TRBV10-3 to TRBJ2-7; TRBD2 matches 9 bases. CDR3 size: 15 residues. The trim removed 5 bases at V and 0 bases at J, leaving 5 bases unmatched. The germline V gene encodes CDR1 ENHRY and CDR2 SYGVKD. The CDR3 reads CAISPTTSGSYEQYF. Here the CDR3 DNA reads TGTGCCATCAGTCCGACGACTAGCGGCTCCTACGAGCAGTACTTC.

The V gene is TRBV5-6, the J gene TRBJ2-5, with TRBD2 matching over 8 bases. Trimming took 4 bases from V and 4 from J; bases not matched to a gene: 9. This CDR3 is built from 15 residues. Germline lookup yields CDR1 SGHDT and CDR2 YYEEEE. DNA of the CDR3: TGTGCCAGCAGCCGACCGGGACTAGAAAGAGAGACCCAGTACTTC. Residues: CASSRPGLERETQYF. Full variable domain (remainder filled in from reference TRBV5-6 and TRBJ2-5): DAGVTQSPTHLIKTRGQQVTLRCSPKSGHDTVSWYQQALGQGPQFIFQYYEEEERQRGNFPDRFSGHQFPNYSSELNVNALLLGDSALYLCASSRPGLERETQYFGPGTRLLVL.

The rearrangement links TRBV25-1 to TRBJ2-1, with D maybe TRBD1 (6 bases). The ends were cut back, 3 bases at V and 0 bases at J, with 12 bases in the middle. This CDR3 is 16 amino acids long. Germline CDR1 reads MGHDK; CDR2 reads SYGVNS. In DNA, the CDR3 is TGTGCCAGCAGTGACTTGGACAGCCGCTCCTACAATGAGCAGTTCTTC. Translation: CASSDLDSRSYNEQFF.

The genes are TRBV18 and TRBJ2-7; 8 nucleotides agree with TRBD2. CDR3 length: 16 amino acids. The germline gives CDR1 KGHSH, CDR2 LQKENI. V dropped 3 bases and J dropped 5; count of bases not matched to a gene: 12. CDR3 protein: CASSPLISSGPHEQYF. The CDR3 region has the DNA TGTGCCAGCTCACCGTTAATCTCTAGCGGGCCCCACGAGCAGTACTTC.

The chain links TRBV4-2 to TRBJ2-7; TRBD2 matches 8 bases. Germline lookup yields CDR1 LGHNA and CDR2 YNFKEQ. The CDR3 has 16 amino acids. The J segment lost 6 bases and the V segment lost 4 bases, leaving 14 bases of the junction unmatched. CDR3 bases: TGTGCCAGCAGCCGAGCCCGCGAGCGGGAGTATACCGAGCAGTACTTC. Its translation: CASSRAREREYTEQYF.

The J gene is TRBJ2-1, the V gene TRBV11-2; 7 bases are a match to TRBD2. V lost 5 bases and J lost 9; bases outside the gene matches: 7. Germline CDR1 is SGHAT and CDR2 is FQNNGV. This CDR3 region has 13 residues. Here the CDR3 DNA reads TGTGCCAGCAGCGCCGGACTAGTTCTTGAGCAGTTCTTC. Translating it yields CASSAGLVLEQFF.

The V gene is TRBV5-1, the J gene TRBJ1-1; D call uncertain. Germline V gene data show CDR1 as SGHRS and CDR2 as YFSETQ. V shed 0 bases and J shed 4 bases, with 13 bases lying between them. The CDR3 contains 15 residues. The chain's CDR3 is CASSLDGFVGTEAFF. The CDR3 bases are TGCGCCAGCAGCTTGGACGGCTTCGTGGGCACTGAAGCTTTCTTT.

This chain uses TRBV6-6 with TRBJ2-1, with TRBD2 matching over 8 bases. With V trimmed by 2 bases and J by 5 bases, 8 bases remained unmatched. CDR3 length: 16 amino acids. Germline CDR1 reads MNHNY; CDR2 reads SVGAGI (reference sequence). The CDR3 DNA reads TGTGCCAGCAGTTACCCAAGCGGGAGAAGTAACAATGAGCAGTTCTTC. Its translation is CASSYPSGRSNNEQFF.

The rearrangement joins TRBV12-5 to TRBJ1-1; D not certain. This CDR3 has 13 residues. The germline gives CDR1 LGHNT, CDR2 FRNRAP. The V and J ends lost 1 base and 8 bases respectively, with 11 bases between them. CDR3 region: CASGLGGNPEAFF. The CDR3 coding sequence is TGTGCTAGTGGTTTGGGGGGAAACCCCGAAGCTTTCTTT.

Notes on this clone: Different DNA sequences within this sample yield the same CDR3. V is TRBV5-1 and J is TRBJ1-5, with TRBD1 identical over 8 bases. The V gene end was trimmed by 3 bases and the J gene end by 7 bases; junction bases not matched to a gene: 6. Germline V lookup: CDR1 SGHRS, CDR2 YFSETQ. The CDR3 length is 14 residues. CDR3 DNA: TGCGCCAGCAGCTCCGGACAGGGAGGCCAGCCCCAGCATTTT. This sequence encodes CASSSGQGGQPQHF.

V usage is TRBV6-4 and J usage is TRBJ2-1; 9 bases map to TRBD1. CDR3 length: 14 amino acids. J gave up 4 bases and V 5 bases, and 3 bases lay outside the gene matches. Germline V gene sequence: CDR1 MRHNA, CDR2 SNTAGT. The CDR3 DNA reads as TGTGCCAGCAGTAAGGACAGGGGTTACAATGAGCAGTTCTTC. This encodes CASSKDRGYNEQFF.

V and J are TRBV18 and TRBJ2-5; tentatively, D is TRBD1 or TRBD2 (5 bases each). The CDR3 totals 14 residues. Looked up from germline, CDR1 is KGHSH and CDR2 is LQKENI. The ends were cut back, 2 bases at V and 5 bases at J, with 12 bases in the middle. CDR3 sequence reads: CASSPFFREETQYF. CDR3 nucleotides: TGTGCCAGCTCACCATTTTTCAGGGAGGAGACCCAGTACTTC.

The CDR3 reads CASTRTGRTDYGYTF. The DNA for the CDR3 is TGTGCCAGCACCCGGACAGGGCGGACTGACTATGGCTACACCTTC. The V gene is TRBV6-6, the J gene TRBJ1-2, with 8 bases fitting TRBD1. Germline CDR1 MNHNY, CDR2 SVGAGI (reference sequence). CDR3 length equals 15 residues. V shed 7 bases, J shed 3 bases, and the junction held 10 bases outside the gene matches.

V gene TRBV30 combines with J gene TRBJ1-5, with 8 bases matching TRBD1. V gave up 7 bases and J gave up 4 bases; unmatched junction bases: 6. Germline CDR1 is GTSNPN and CDR2 is SVGIG (reference sequence). The CDR3 has 13 residues. The CDR3 DNA reads TGTGCCTCCTCGGGACAGGTGAATCAGCCCCAGCATTTT. Its protein product is CASSGQVNQPQHF.

V gene TRBV18 combines with J gene TRBJ1-1, with 9 bases lining up with TRBD1. CDR3 length: 14 amino acids. Per germline, CDR1 KGHSH and CDR2 LQKENI. With 6 bases clipped from V and 5 bases from J, the junction kept 7 bases outside the gene matches. CDR3 loop: CASSGTGRKTEAFF. The CDR3 DNA follows: TGTGCCAGCTCTGGGACAGGGAGGAAAACTGAAGCTTTCTTT.

CDR3 coding DNA: TGTGCCATCAGTGAGACAGACAACTATGGCTACACCTTC. Its protein is CAISETDNYGYTF. The genes are TRBV10-3 and TRBJ1-2; no reliable D call. The CDR3 has 13 amino acids. CDR1 and CDR2 (germline): ENHRY, SYGVKD. V lost 2 bases and J lost 2, with 6 bases in between.

The chain uses TRBV15 and TRBJ2-5; 7 bases match TRBD2. The length of the CDR3 is 16 residues. Germline V lookup: CDR1 LNHNV, CDR2 YYDKDF (reference sequence). V trimming: 1 base; J trimming: 5 bases; junction bases outside the gene matches: 10. CDR3 sequence: CATSRVKAGVPETQYF. The CDR3 DNA follows: TGTGCCACCAGCAGAGTTAAGGCGGGGGTCCCCGAGACCCAGTACTTC.